The following is a TCR beta chain sequence with its context. Its cognate antigen is unknown. This entry belongs to a study of cytomegalovirus exposure and HLA in healthy donors. Study findings and constraints: Most TCR beta V segments were productive about 90% or about 30% of the time in an earlier analysis. Information on immune exposure was restricted to one variable (CMV serostatus).

PCR involved 60 Vbeta and 13 Jbeta primers. Profiled with immunoSEQ multiplex PCR; TCRdb holds only in-frame clones, not every one. The data hold fewer than 140,000 clones, with 82% observed a single time. The sequence was obtained from a man aged 45-65 years in good health and CMV-seronegative. Sequences were obtained from PBMCs.

In DNA form, the CDR3 reads TGTGCCAGCAGCTCTAGGGGGGGAAACACTGAAGCTTTCTTT. Translated, it gives CASSSRGGNTEAFF. This rearrangement joins TRBV7-3 to TRBJ1-1, with D possibly TRBD1 on 6 matching bases. The germline V gene has CDR1 SGHTA and CDR2 FQGTGA. Trimming cost V 4 bases and J 2 bases, with 11 bases left between them. There are 14 residues in the CDR3.